This is a list of T cell receptor beta chains from one sample in a study of identical twins. One entry per CDR3 protein results from TCRdb running MiXCR on the 5' RACE reads. The table has 1.5 million to 2 million distinct CDR3 sequences, roughly 35% seen once. Source material: cord blood. All receptors derive from a newborn girl in good health. Both conserved end residues are part of each CDR3. The order of the fields is clone size, D gene, V gene, J gene, CDR3 protein, CDR3 DNA. D genes are given only for firm matches. Some rows have no size entry. The others give once, few or many, or a class for an expanded clone.

-,-,TRBV19,TRBJ1-2,CASSIQGRDYGYTF,TGTGCCAGTAGTATCCAAGGCAGGGACTATGGCTACACCTTC
-,-,TRBV27,TRBJ2-7,CASSSLSLSSYEQYF,TGTGCCAGCAGTTCTCTTAGCCTAAGCTCCTACGAGCAGTACTTC
few,TRBD2,TRBV10-3,TRBJ2-3,CAIRPGLAGGDTDTQYF,TGTGCCATCAGACCGGGACTAGCGGGGGGGGACACAGATACGCAGTATTTT
-,TRBD2,TRBV28,TRBJ2-2,CASSFVRAGLREADTGELFF,TGTGCCAGCAGTTTTGTCAGAGCAGGCCTCCGGGAGGCGGACACCGGGGAGCTGTTTTTT
-,-,TRBV20-1,TRBJ2-5,CSARIPGPQETQYF,TGCAGTGCTAGAATACCGGGACCCCAAGAGACCCAGTACTTC
-,TRBD1,TRBV25-1,TRBJ1-4,CASSGTGQGGEKLFF,TGTGCCAGCAGTGGGACAGGCCAAGGAGGGGAAAAACTGTTTTTT
few,-,TRBV20-1,TRBJ1-5,CSASRTNQPQHF,TGCAGTGCTAGTAGGACCAATCAGCCCCAGCATTTT
once,-,TRBV5-1,TRBJ2-3,CASSPSDRSADTQYF,TGCGCCAGCAGCCCGAGCGACCGTAGCGCAGATACGCAGTATTTT
-,-,TRBV12-5,TRBJ2-1,CASGFTGSSYNEQFF,TGTGCTAGTGGTTTTACCGGGAGCTCCTACAATGAGCAGTTCTTC
few,-,TRBV6-1,TRBJ2-7,CATAQQPIDYEQYF,TGTGCCACCGCCCAACAGCCCATAGACTACGAGCAGTACTTC
few,TRBD2,TRBV10-3,TRBJ2-1,CAISLAGAVNEQFF,TGTGCCATCAGCCTAGCGGGAGCCGTCAATGAGCAGTTCTTC
many,TRBD2,TRBV3-1,TRBJ2-7,CASSQDLASGSYEQYF,TGTGCCAGCAGCCAAGATTTGGCTAGCGGCTCCTACGAGCAGTACTTC
few,-,TRBV20-1,TRBJ2-1,CSARRDRNEQFF,TGCAGTGCTAGGAGGGACCGCAATGAGCAGTTCTTC
-,-,TRBV9,TRBJ2-5,CASSVEGIGGEQYF,TGTGCCAGCAGCGTAGAAGGGATTGGGGGTGAGCAGTACTTC
once,TRBD1,TRBV4-2,TRBJ2-2,CASSQGPGQGASTGELFF,TGTGCCAGCAGCCAAGGCCCCGGACAGGGGGCTTCCACCGGGGAGCTGTTTTTT
-,TRBD1,TRBV20-1,TRBJ2-3,CSATGTASSTDTQYF,TGCAGTGCTACCGGGACAGCTTCTAGCACAGATACGCAGTATTTT
few,-,TRBV5-1,TRBJ2-5,CASSLDGYPQETQYF,TGCGCCAGCAGCTTGGATGGCTACCCCCAAGAGACCCAGTACTTC
-,-,TRBV12-3/TRBV12-4,TRBJ1-1,CASSPPVWGPAFF,TGTGCCAGCAGTCCCCCGGTTTGGGGGCCGGCTTTCTTT
-,-,TRBV4-2,TRBJ1-2,CASSPRGDGNYGYTF,TGTGCCAGCAGCCCCCGAGGGGACGGGAACTATGGCTACACCTTC
-,-,TRBV20-1,TRBJ1-1,CSASPRGRNTEAFF,TGCAGTGCTAGCCCCAGGGGAAGGAACACTGAAGCTTTCTTT
-,TRBD1,TRBV10-3,TRBJ1-2,CVISERTGLGYGYTF,TGTGTCATCAGTGAGAGGACAGGGCTGGGGTATGGCTACACCTTC
few,-,TRBV11-2,TRBJ2-3,CASSLGQGRGRETDTQYF,TGTGCCAGCAGCTTAGGGCAGGGTAGGGGGCGGGAGACAGATACGCAGTATTTT
-,-,TRBV10-3,TRBJ2-1,CAISVRTHNEQFF,TGTGCCATCAGTGTCCGGACTCACAATGAGCAGTTCTTC
-,-,TRBV20-1,TRBJ1-2,CSARSAEFNYGYTF,TGCAGTGCCCGCTCGGCAGAATTTAACTATGGCTACACCTTC
few,-,TRBV7-6,TRBJ2-3,CASSSNGGPADTQYF,TGTGCCAGCAGCTCAAATGGAGGGCCCGCAGATACGCAGTATTTT
few,TRBD2,TRBV28,TRBJ2-1,CASRPLAGYYNEQFF,TGTGCCAGCAGGCCCCTAGCGGGATACTACAATGAGCAGTTCTTC
few,-,TRBV6-6,TRBJ1-5,CASSRARNQPQHF,TGTGCCAGTTCTCGGGCCCGCAATCAGCCCCAGCATTTT
-,TRBD1,TRBV28,TRBJ1-2,CASSLLGRQGKGLYGYTF,TGTGCCAGCAGTTTACTCGGTAGACAGGGGAAGGGCCTCTATGGCTACACCTTC
-,TRBD1,TRBV4-1,TRBJ1-2,CASSRDVKGAYGYTF,TGCGCCAGCAGCCGAGATGTAAAGGGGGCCTATGGCTACACCTTC
-,TRBD2,TRBV18,TRBJ2-1,CASSPPRAGENEQFF,TGTGCCAGCTCACCCCCTAGAGCGGGAGAGAATGAGCAGTTCTTC
-,-,TRBV27,TRBJ2-2,CASSFWDTGELFF,TGTGCCAGCAGTTTCTGGGACACCGGGGAGCTGTTTTTT
-,-,TRBV3-1,TRBJ1-2,CASNNGYTF,TGTGCCAGTAATAATGGCTACACCTTC
-,TRBD2,TRBV7-9,TRBJ2-3,CASSKGLAGYTDTQYF,TGTGCCAGCAGCAAGGGACTAGCGGGGTACACAGATACGCAGTATTTT
-,TRBD1,TRBV24-1,TRBJ1-2,CATSDLRDRGNYGYTF,TGTGCCACCAGTGATTTGCGGGACAGGGGCAACTATGGCTACACCTTC
-,TRBD2,TRBV20-1,TRBJ2-3,CSARDLPAGNTDTQYF,TGCAGTGCTAGAGATTTGCCAGCGGGAAACACAGATACGCAGTATTTT
once,-,TRBV28,TRBJ1-3,CASSFPYFTSSGSTIYF,TGTGCCAGCAGTTTCCCATACTTCACCAGCTCTGGAAGCACCATATATTTT
-,TRBD1,TRBV10-3,TRBJ2-7,CAISDPDRGPYEQYF,TGTGCCATCAGTGATCCCGACAGGGGGCCCTACGAGCAGTACTTC
few,-,TRBV20-1,TRBJ2-1,CSATEGVWYNEQFF,TGCAGTGCGACCGAGGGAGTGTGGTACAATGAGCAGTTCTTC
-,-,TRBV6-5,TRBJ1-2,CASSPGTNYSYTF,TGTGCCAGCAGCCCCGGGACTAACTATAGCTACACCTTC
-,TRBD1,TRBV7-2,TRBJ1-4,CASSLVPGGAGEKLFF,TGTGCCAGCAGCTTAGTCCCAGGGGGCGCGGGTGAAAAACTGTTTTTT
once,-,TRBV24-1,TRBJ2-2,CATRDIGGELFF,TGTGCCACCAGGGATATAGGCGGGGAGCTGTTTTTT
-,TRBD2,TRBV12-3/TRBV12-4,TRBJ2-1,CASSLPSGGAYEQFF,TGTGCCAGCAGTTTACCCAGCGGGGGGGCGTATGAGCAGTTCTTC
-,TRBD2,TRBV19,TRBJ2-4,CASSIALTTGEGKNIQYF,TGTGCCAGTAGTATAGCCCTGACGACCGGGGAGGGCAAAAACATTCAGTACTTC
-,TRBD2,TRBV7-2,TRBJ2-1,CASSFAGAGNEQFF,TGTGCCAGCAGCTTTGCGGGAGCAGGGAATGAGCAGTTCTTC
-,TRBD2,TRBV10-3,TRBJ2-1,CAISEGTSGNEQFF,TGTGCCATCAGTGAGGGGACTAGCGGCAATGAGCAGTTCTTC